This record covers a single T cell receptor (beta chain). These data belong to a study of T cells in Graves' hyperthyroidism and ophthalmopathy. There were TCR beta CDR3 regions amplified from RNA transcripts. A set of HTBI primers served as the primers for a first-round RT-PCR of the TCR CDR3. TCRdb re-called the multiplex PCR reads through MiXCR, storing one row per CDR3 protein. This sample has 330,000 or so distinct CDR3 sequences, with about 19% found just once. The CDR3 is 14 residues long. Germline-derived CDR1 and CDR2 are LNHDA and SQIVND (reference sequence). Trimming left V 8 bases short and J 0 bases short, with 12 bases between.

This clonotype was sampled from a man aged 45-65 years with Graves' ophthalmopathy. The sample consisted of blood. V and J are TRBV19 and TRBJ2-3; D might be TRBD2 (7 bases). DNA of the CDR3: TGTGCCAGTCGGGGGGCTACTAGCACAGATACGCAGTATTTT. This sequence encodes CASRGATSTDTQYF.